This is a list of T cell receptor beta chains from one sample in a study of Graves' ophthalmopathy and Graves' hyperthyroidism. TCRdb ran MiXCR on the multiplex PCR reads and lists one entry per CDR3 protein. The repertoire holds over a million distinct CDR3 sequences, less than 45% seen once, with around 10% in the top ten. The sample comprised peripheral blood or thyroid tissue (not recorded which). Receptors originate from an adult man with Graves' hyperthyroidism. CDR3s include the opening cysteine and the closing phenylalanine or tryptophan. The order of the fields is D gene, V gene, clone size, J gene, CDR3 DNA, CDR3 protein. D genes are given only for firm matches. Clone sizes are given selectively: once, few, many, or a class where the clone is expanded.

-	TRBV3-1	-	TRBJ2-7	TGTGCCAGCAGCCAAGAGGGAGTACACGAGCAGTACTTC	CASSQEGVHEQYF
-	TRBV7-2	-	TRBJ2-3	TGTGCCAGCAGCTTAGGGGAGGGGGCCACAGATACGCAGTATTTT	CASSLGEGATDTQYF
-	TRBV5-1	many	TRBJ1-6	TGCGCCAGCAGCTTGGAGGCAGATAATTCACCCCTCCACTTT	CASSLEADNSPLHF
-	TRBV5-4	few	TRBJ2-5	TGTGCCAGCAGCTTTTGGGGTTGGGAGACCCAGTACTTC	CASSFWGWETQYF
-	TRBV7-2	many	TRBJ2-5	TGTGCCAGCAGCAAGCCCAGGGGCCAAGAGACCCAGTACTTC	CASSKPRGQETQYF
-	TRBV4-3	-	TRBJ1-3	TGCGCCAGCAGCCAAGATCGGGCGGGACCTGGAAACACCATATATTTT	CASSQDRAGPGNTIYF
-	TRBV7-3	many	TRBJ1-1	TGTGCCACCAAACCGGGACACCAGAACACTGAAGCTTTCTTT	CATKPGHQNTEAFF
-	TRBV7-9	many	TRBJ2-7	TGTGCCAGCAGCTTGGCCAAACCCTACGAGCAGTACTTC	CASSLAKPYEQYF
-	TRBV6-6	many	TRBJ1-5	TGTGCCAGCACTAAGAGTGCTCGGGGGGGTCAGCCCCAGCATTTT	CASTKSARGGQPQHF
TRBD1	TRBV15	once	TRBJ2-7	TGTGCCACCAGCAGAGATCGGGACAGGGGATACGAGCAGTACTTC	CATSRDRDRGYEQYF
-	TRBV12-3/TRBV12-4	few	TRBJ1-5	TGTGCCAGCAGGCCCGCGGGGGGGGGAAGCAATCAGCCCCAGCATTTT	CASRPAGGGSNQPQHF
TRBD1	TRBV29-1	-	TRBJ2-7	TGCAGCGTTGTTCCCGGGACAGGCACCTACGAGCAGTACTTC	CSVVPGTGTYEQYF
TRBD1	TRBV6-2/TRBV6-3	-	TRBJ1-2	TGTGCCAGCACTTTCTCCGGGACAGCCTTTGGCTACACCTTC	CASTFSGTAFGYTF
-	TRBV29-1	once	TRBJ2-1	TGCAGCGTTGGGGACGGTTACAATGAGCAGTTCTTC	CSVGDGYNEQFF
-	TRBV10-3	-	TRBJ2-3	TGTGCCAGCTCTGACGAGTACGCAGATACGCAGTATTTT	CASSDEYADTQYF
-	TRBV7-2	-	TRBJ1-1	TGTGCCAGCAGCTTAGCAGAGGGCGCAGGAACTGAAGCTTTCTTT	CASSLAEGAGTEAFF
-	TRBV12-3/TRBV12-4	-	TRBJ2-2	TGTGCCAGCCGACGGGCAGATAACACCGGGGAGCTGTTTTTT	CASRRADNTGELFF
-	TRBV6-6	few	TRBJ2-7	TGTGCCAGCAGTTACTCGATTAGTGGCAGGGATACCTACGAGCAGTACTTC	CASSYSISGRDTYEQYF
-	TRBV6-5	many	TRBJ2-5	TGTGCCAGCAGTTACCGGGCGGAAGAGACCCAGTACTTC	CASSYRAEETQYF
-	TRBV7-2	-	TRBJ2-2	TGTGCCAGCAGCTCTGGTTTTGCGGGCGCGAACACCGGGGAGCTGTTTTTT	CASSSGFAGANTGELFF
-	TRBV6-5	-	TRBJ2-3	TGTGCCAGCAGTTACTACTTGGGGGATACGCAGTATTTT	CASSYYLGDTQYF
-	TRBV12-3/TRBV12-4	few	TRBJ2-7	TGTGCCAGCAGTTTCTTTGACAGCCTGAGCTCCTACGAGCAGTACTTC	CASSFFDSLSSYEQYF
TRBD1	TRBV20-1	many	TRBJ2-7	TGCAGTGCTAGAGGACAGGGACAGCCAGCCTACGAGCAGTACTTC	CSARGQGQPAYEQYF
-	TRBV2	many	TRBJ1-5	TGTGCCAGCAGTGTAAGTAATCAGCCCCAGCATTTT	CASSVSNQPQHF
TRBD1	TRBV7-6	-	TRBJ1-4	TGTGCCAGCAGGTCACCCGGGACAGCGAATGAAAAACTGTTTTTT	CASRSPGTANEKLFF
TRBD1	TRBV24-1	many	TRBJ2-7	TGTGCCACCAGTGATCGGGACAGGGGTAACGAGCAGTACTTC	CATSDRDRGNEQYF
-	TRBV2	-	TRBJ1-5	TGTGCCAGCAGTGCGGAGAGCGGGGAGCCCCAGCATTTT	CASSAESGEPQHF
-	TRBV5-1	few	TRBJ2-7	TGCGCCAGCAGCTTGGACGGGACGAACTCCTACGAGCAGTACTTC	CASSLDGTNSYEQYF
-	TRBV2	few	TRBJ2-1	TGTGCCAGTGGGGGACCCAATGAGCAGTTCTTC	CASGGPNEQFF
-	TRBV6-1	-	TRBJ2-7	TGTGCCAGCAAAATAACAGATACCTACGAGCAGTACTTC	CASKITDTYEQYF
TRBD1	TRBV5-1	-	TRBJ2-5	TGCGCCAGCGCCCAAAAGGGGGCGTGGGGCCAAGAGACCCAGTACTTC	CASAQKGAWGQETQYF
TRBD2	TRBV27	few	TRBJ2-5	TGTGCCAGCAGTTATATAGCGGGGGCGGAGACCCAGTACTTC	CASSYIAGAETQYF
-	TRBV14	few	TRBJ2-5	TGTGCCAGCAGCCAAGCAACAGGTCTCCAAGAGACCCAGTACTTC	CASSQATGLQETQYF
TRBD1	TRBV7-2	many	TRBJ1-2	TGTGCCAGCAGCTTTTCAACGGGACAGCCCTATGGCTACACCTTC	CASSFSTGQPYGYTF
-	TRBV7-2	many	TRBJ2-7	TGTGCCAGCGCAGGGACGAGGGAGCAGTACTTC	CASAGTREQYF
-	TRBV20-1	many	TRBJ2-7	TGCAGTGCCGGCCAGGGCGGCGAGCAGTACTTC	CSAGQGGEQYF
-	TRBV29-1	-	TRBJ2-7	TGCAGCGCCGAAGATCTTACGGATGGGGAGCAGTACTTC	CSAEDLTDGEQYF
TRBD1	TRBV20-1	-	TRBJ2-7	TGCAGTGCTAGAGATGTCGCCGGCGAACGCGACAGGGATTGGCCTCCCTACGAGCAGTACTTC	CSARDVAGERDRDWPPYEQYF
-	TRBV25-1	-	TRBJ2-7	TGTGCCAGCAGCCCTCTGAACCTAAGGGACACAAGTTACGAGCAGTACTTC	CASSPLNLRDTSYEQYF
TRBD2	TRBV7-8	-	TRBJ2-7	TGTGCCAGCAGCCCTCTCCTAGCGGTAGGATCCTACGAGCAGTACTTC	CASSPLLAVGSYEQYF
TRBD1	TRBV29-1	-	TRBJ1-1	TGCAGCCTTGGTCGGTTGAGGGGGCGATACACTGAAGCTTTCTTT	CSLGRLRGRYTEAFF
-	TRBV10-3	few	TRBJ2-6	TGTGCCATCAGTGAGTTTCCAAGGGTTTTTGGGGCCAACGTCCTGACTTTC	CAISEFPRVFGANVLTF
TRBD2	TRBV7-2	-	TRBJ2-7	TGTGCCAGCAGCCCGAAGAGACTAGCGGGAGTCACCGAGCAGTACTTC	CASSPKRLAGVTEQYF
-	TRBV5-6	once	TRBJ1-5	TGTGCCAGCAGCCCGACACCGGGGAACGGCAATCAGCCCCAGCATTTT	CASSPTPGNGNQPQHF
TRBD2	TRBV5-4	few	TRBJ2-5	TGTGCCAGCAGCTTGGCTAGCGGGAGCGTGGAGACCCAGTACTTC	CASSLASGSVETQYF
TRBD1	TRBV9	few	TRBJ1-5	TGTGCCAGCAGCGTAGGTCCCACCTTGGGACAGGGAGACAATCAGCCCCAGCATTTT	CASSVGPTLGQGDNQPQHF
TRBD1	TRBV10-2	-	TRBJ2-2	TGCGCCAGCAGTGACAGGGGACAGGGGTACAATGAGCAGTTTTTT	CASSDRGQGYNEQFF
-	TRBV20-1	few	TRBJ1-1	TGCAGTGCTAGATTGGATGGGGGGATTCGGGGCACTGAAGCTTTCTTT	CSARLDGGIRGTEAFF
-	TRBV5-4	-	TRBJ2-7	TGTGCCAGCAGCGGGAATGCCCGAGGACCCTACGAGCAGTACTTC	CASSGNARGPYEQYF
-	TRBV7-6	many	TRBJ2-2	TGTGCCAGCAGCTTTTTGGACACCGGGGAGCTGTTTTTT	CASSFLDTGELFF
-	TRBV9	few	TRBJ2-2	TGTGCCAGCAGCGTAGGACAGTCCCTCGGCGGGGAGCTGTTTTTT	CASSVGQSLGGELFF